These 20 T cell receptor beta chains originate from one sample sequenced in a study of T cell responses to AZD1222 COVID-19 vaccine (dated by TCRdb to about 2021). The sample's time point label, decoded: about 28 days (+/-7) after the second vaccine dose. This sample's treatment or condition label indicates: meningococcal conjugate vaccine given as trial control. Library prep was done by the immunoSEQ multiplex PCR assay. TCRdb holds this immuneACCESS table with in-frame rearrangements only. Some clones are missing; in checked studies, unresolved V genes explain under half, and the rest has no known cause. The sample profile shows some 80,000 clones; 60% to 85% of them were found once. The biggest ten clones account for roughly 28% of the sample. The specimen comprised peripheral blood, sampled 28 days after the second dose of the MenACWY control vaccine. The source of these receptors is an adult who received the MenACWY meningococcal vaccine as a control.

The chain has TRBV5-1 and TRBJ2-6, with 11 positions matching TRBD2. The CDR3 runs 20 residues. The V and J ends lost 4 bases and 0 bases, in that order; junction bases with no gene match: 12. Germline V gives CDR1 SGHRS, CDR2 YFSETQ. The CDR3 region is CASSPKPTSGTSSGANVLTF. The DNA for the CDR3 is TGCGCCAGCAGCCCAAAACCGACTAGCGGGACCTCCTCTGGGGCCAACGTCCTGACTTTC.

The CDR3 nucleotides are TGTGCCACCAGCATGGGTCCTAACTACGAGCAGTACTTC. It translates to CATSMGPNYEQYF. The chain employs TRBV15 and TRBJ2-7; D ambiguous. V gave up 4 bases and J gave up 3 bases, with 10 bases separating them. The CDR3 runs to 13 residues. Germline V CDR1 and CDR2: LNHNV, YYDKDF (reference sequence).

CDR3 nucleotide sequence: TGCGCCAGCAGCTTGGTACAGGGGAACACCGGGGAGCTGTTTTTT. This gives the protein CASSLVQGNTGELFF. This chain uses TRBV5-1 with TRBJ2-2; possibly TRBD1 for D (6 bases). V was cut by 0 bases and J by 1 base, with 7 bases left in between. Germline values: CDR1 SGHRS, CDR2 YFSETQ. The CDR3 is made up of 15 amino acids.

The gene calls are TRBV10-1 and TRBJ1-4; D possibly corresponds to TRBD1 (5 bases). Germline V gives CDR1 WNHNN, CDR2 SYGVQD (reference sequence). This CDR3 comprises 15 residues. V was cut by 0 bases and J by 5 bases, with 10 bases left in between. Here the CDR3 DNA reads TGCGCCAGCAGTGAGTCTGCCAGGGACAATGAAAAACTGTTTTTT. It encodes CASSESARDNEKLFF.

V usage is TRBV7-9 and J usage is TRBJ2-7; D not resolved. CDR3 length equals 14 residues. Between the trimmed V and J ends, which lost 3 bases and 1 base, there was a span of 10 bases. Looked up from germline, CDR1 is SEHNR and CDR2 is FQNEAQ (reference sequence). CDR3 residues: CASSFGEWSYEQYF. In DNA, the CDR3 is TGTGCCAGCAGCTTTGGCGAATGGTCCTACGAGCAGTACTTC.

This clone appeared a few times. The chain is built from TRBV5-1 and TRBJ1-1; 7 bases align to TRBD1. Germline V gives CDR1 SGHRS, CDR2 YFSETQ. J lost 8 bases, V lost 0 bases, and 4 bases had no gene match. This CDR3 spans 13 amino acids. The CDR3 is CASSLAAGGEAFF. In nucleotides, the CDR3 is TGCGCCAGCAGCTTGGCCGCAGGGGGGGAAGCTTTCTTT. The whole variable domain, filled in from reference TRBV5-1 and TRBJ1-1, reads KAGVTQTPRYLIKTRGQQVTLSCSPISGHRSVSWYQQTPGQGLQFLFEYFSETQRNKGNFPGRFSGRQFSNSRSEMNVSTLELGDSALYLCASSLAAGGEAFFGQGTRLTVV.

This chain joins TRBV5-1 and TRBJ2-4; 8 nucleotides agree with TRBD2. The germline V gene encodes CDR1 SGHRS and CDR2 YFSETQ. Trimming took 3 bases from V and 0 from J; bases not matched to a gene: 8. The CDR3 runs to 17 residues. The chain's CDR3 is CASSSGGVGRAKNIQYF. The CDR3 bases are TGCGCCAGCAGCTCGGGAGGGGTGGGGAGAGCCAAAAACATTCAGTACTTC.

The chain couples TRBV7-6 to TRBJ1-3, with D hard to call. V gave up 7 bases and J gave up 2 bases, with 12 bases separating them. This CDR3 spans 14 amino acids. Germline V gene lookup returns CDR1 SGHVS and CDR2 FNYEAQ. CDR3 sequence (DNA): TGTGCCAGCACCCAGGAGGTCGCTGGAAACACCATATATTTT. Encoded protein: CASTQEVAGNTIYF.

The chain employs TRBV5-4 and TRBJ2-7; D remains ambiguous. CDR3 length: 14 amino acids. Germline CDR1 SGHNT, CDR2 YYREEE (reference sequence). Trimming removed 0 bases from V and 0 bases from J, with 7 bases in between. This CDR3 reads CASSLGGSSYEQYF. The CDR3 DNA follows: TGTGCCAGCAGCTTGGGTGGCAGCTCCTACGAGCAGTACTTC. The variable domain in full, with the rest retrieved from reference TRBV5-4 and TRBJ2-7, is ETGVTQSPTHLIKTRGQQVTLRCSSQSGHNTVSWYQQALGQGPQFIFQYYREEENGRGNFPPRFSGLQFPNYSSELNVNALELDDSALYLCASSLGGSSYEQYFGPGTRLTVT.

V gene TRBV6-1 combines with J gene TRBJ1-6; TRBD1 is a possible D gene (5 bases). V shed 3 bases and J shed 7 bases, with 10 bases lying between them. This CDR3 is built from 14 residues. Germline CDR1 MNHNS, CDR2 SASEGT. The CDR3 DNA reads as TGTGCCAGCAGTGAGTCAGGGTGGAATTCACCCCTCCACTTT. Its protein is CASSESGWNSPLHF.

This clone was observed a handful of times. This CDR3 is CASSPDSGNQPQHF. In DNA form, the CDR3 reads TGTGCCAGCTCTCCAGACAGTGGCAATCAGCCCCAGCATTTT. The chain combines TRBV18 with TRBJ1-5; a weak D match, TRBD1 (5 bases). This CDR3 comprises 14 residues. The V end was cut by 6 bases, the J end by 2 bases, with 11 bases between. Germline V gene data show CDR1 as KGHSH and CDR2 as LQKENI. Full variable domain (outside the CDR3, taken from reference TRBV18 and TRBJ1-5): NAGVMQNPRHLVRRRGQEARLRCSPMKGHSHVYWYRQLPEEGLKFMVYLQKENIIDESGMPKERFSAEFPKEGPSILRIQQVVRGDSAAYFCASSPDSGNQPQHFGDGTRLSIL.

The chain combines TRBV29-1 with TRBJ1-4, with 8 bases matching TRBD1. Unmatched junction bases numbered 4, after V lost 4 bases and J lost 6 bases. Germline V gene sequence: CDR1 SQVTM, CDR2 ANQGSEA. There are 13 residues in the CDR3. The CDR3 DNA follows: TGCAGCGTTGGCAGGGGGCGAGATGAAAAACTGTTTTTT. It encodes CSVGRGRDEKLFF.

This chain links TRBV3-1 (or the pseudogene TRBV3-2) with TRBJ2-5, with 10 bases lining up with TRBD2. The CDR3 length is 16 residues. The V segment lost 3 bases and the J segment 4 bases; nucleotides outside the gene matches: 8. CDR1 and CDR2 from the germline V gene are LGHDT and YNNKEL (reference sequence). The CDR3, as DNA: TGTGCCAGCAGCCAGGCTAGCGGGAGTAGCGGAGAGACCCAGTACTTC. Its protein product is CASSQASGSSGETQYF.

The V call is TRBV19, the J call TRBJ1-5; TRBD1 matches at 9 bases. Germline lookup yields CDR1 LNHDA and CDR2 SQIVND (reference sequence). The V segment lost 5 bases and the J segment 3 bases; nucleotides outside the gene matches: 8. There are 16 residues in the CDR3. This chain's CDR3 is CASSSTGGFSNQPQHF. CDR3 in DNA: TGTGCCAGTAGTTCGACAGGGGGGTTTTCCAATCAGCCCCAGCATTTT. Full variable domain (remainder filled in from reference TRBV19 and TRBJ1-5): DGGITQSPKYLFRKEGQNVTLSCEQNLNHDAMYWYRQDPGQGLRLIYYSQIVNDFQKGDIAEGYSVSREKKESFPLTVTSAQKNPTAFYLCASSSTGGFSNQPQHFGDGTRLSIL.

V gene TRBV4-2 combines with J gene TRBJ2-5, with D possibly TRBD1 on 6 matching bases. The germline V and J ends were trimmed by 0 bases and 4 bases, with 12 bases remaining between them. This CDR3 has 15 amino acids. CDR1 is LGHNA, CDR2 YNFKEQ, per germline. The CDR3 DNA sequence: TGTGCCAGCAGCCAAGATTCGGTAGGGGGAGAGACCCAGTACTTC. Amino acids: CASSQDSVGGETQYF.

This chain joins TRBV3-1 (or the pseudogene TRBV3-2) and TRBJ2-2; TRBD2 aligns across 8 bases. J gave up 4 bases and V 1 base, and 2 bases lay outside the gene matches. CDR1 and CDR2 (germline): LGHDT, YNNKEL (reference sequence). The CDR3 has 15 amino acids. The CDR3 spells CASSQVGTSTGELFF. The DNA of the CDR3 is TGTGCCAGCAGCCAAGTGGGGACTAGCACCGGGGAGCTGTTTTTT.

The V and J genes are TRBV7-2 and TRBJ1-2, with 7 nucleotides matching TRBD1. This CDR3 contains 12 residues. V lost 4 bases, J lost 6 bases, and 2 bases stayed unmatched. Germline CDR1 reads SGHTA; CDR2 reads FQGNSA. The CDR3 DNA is TGTGCCAGCAGCTCGGGACAGAATGGCTACACCTTC. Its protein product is CASSSGQNGYTF.

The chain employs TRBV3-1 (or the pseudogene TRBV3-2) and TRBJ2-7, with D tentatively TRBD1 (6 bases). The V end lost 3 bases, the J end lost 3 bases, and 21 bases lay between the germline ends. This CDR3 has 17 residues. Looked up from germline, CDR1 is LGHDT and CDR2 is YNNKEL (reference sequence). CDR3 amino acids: CASSHQHQGSTFYEQYF. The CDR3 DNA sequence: TGTGCCAGCAGCCACCAACATCAGGGGTCCACTTTCTACGAGCAGTACTTC.

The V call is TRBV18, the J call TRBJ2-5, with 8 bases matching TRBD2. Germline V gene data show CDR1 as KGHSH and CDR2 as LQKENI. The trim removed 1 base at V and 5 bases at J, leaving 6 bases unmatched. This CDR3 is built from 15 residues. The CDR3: CASSPLGLGKETQYF. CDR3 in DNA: TGTGCCAGCTCACCACTGGGACTAGGGAAGGAGACCCAGTACTTC.

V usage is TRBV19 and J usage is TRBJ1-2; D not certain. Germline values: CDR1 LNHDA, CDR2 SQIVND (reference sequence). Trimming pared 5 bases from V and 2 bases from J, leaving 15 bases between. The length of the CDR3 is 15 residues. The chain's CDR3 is CASSPTVPGNYGYTF. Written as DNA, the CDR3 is TGTGCCAGTAGTCCAACAGTACCGGGGAACTATGGCTACACCTTC.